Below, one T cell receptor beta chain is given with its context. The CDR3 has 15 amino acids. V was clipped by 0 bases and J by 1 base, with 8 bases between them. Germline V gives CDR1 MRHNA, CDR2 SNTAGT. The data were taken from a study of technical replicates of blood from a handful of donors. The protocol was immunoSEQ multiplex PCR, while the TCRdb copy is restricted to in-frame clones and leaves out a portion. Seen here are roughly 76,000 clones, about 93% observed once, and the top ten hold 0.39%. The source of this sequence is a human donor in good health. The gene calls are TRBV6-4 and TRBJ2-3; D call uncertain. Material for sequencing was T cells isolated from PBMCs. CDR3: CASSDSSFGTDTQYF. In DNA form, the CDR3 reads TGTGCCAGCAGTGACTCGAGCTTTGGCACAGATACGCAGTATTTT.